This T cell receptor (beta chain) originates from a study of tumor-infiltrating lymphocytes in primary liver carcinoma. Background on the study: The five patients, who were men and women, ranged in age from 30 to 69 years.

CDR3 size: 16 residues. The germline V gene has CDR1 LGHNA and CDR2 YSLEER. The authors took blood RNA from unsorted whole blood and also extracted germline DNA. Researchers reported drawing 3.5 to 4 milliliters of peripheral blood before surgery. From approximately 0.5 ug of total RNA, TCR beta-specific cDNA was reverse-transcribed using a constant-region primer. Researchers made the TCR beta libraries by running three nested multiplex PCR rounds with slightly modified ARM-PCR. TRBV1-TRBV30 forward and Cbeta reverse primers drove the first two roughly 10-cycle rounds. TCRdb re-called the multiplex PCR reads through MiXCR, storing one row per CDR3 protein. The repertoire holds about 320,000 distinct CDR3 sequences, with approximately 60% as singletons. Concerning this clonotype itself: Without the conserved terminal phenylalanine or tryptophan, this CDR3 likely stems from a read error.

This receptor was identified in a man between 35 and 55 years old with primary liver carcinoma and hepatitis B virus infection. This chain joins TRBV4-3 and TRBJ1-2; D remains unclear. What was sequenced was peripheral blood. The CDR3, as DNA: TGCGTCAGTAGCCAAGATAATATGGAGGGATTCTATGGCTACACCTTG. Translation: CVSSQDNMEGFYGYTL.